This T cell receptor (beta chain) was sequenced for a study of T cells expressing NK-cell markers. Study context: The sequencing cohort of eight donors included seven HCMV-seropositive individuals and one seronegative individual.

Study-wide results and caveats: The same clonotypes also predominated in the CD3+CD56-NKG2C+ fraction of several donors. The dominant NKG2C+ clonotypes represented about 1.0-7.0% of CD8+ T cells in over 5 donors.

Comments on this clonotype: As yet, its antigen is unknown.

What made the TCR beta cDNA was 5'RACE template switching with UMIs. TCRdb re-called the 5' RACE reads and shows each CDR3 protein once, DNA omitted. This sample's table has roughly 450,000 distinct CDR3 sequences. Germline CDR1 is MNHNS and CDR2 is SASEGT. The CDR3 is 16 residues long. The source is a woman between 45 and 60 years old in good health. Specimen: blood T cells: a sorted CD56 or NKG2C T cell subset, CD4+ or CD8+ T cells, or bulk PBMC T cells (not recorded which). V is TRBV6-1 and J is TRBJ2-3; the D call of TRBD2 rests on TCRdb alone, since no DNA is present to check it. CDR3 protein: CASSALTSAITDTQYF.